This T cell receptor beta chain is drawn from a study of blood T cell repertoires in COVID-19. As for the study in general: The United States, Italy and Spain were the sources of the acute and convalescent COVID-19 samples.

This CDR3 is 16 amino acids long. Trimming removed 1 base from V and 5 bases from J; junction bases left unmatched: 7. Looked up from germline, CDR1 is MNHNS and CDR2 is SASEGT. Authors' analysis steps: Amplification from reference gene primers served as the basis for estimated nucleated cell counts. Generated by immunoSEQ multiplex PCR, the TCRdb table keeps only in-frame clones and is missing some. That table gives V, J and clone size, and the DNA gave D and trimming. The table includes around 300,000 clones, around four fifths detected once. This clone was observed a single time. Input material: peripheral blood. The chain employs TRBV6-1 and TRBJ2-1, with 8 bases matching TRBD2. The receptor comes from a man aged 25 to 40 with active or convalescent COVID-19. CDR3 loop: CASSEVRSGTNNEQFF. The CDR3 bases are TGTGCCAGCAGTGAAGTTCGTAGCGGGACCAACAATGAGCAGTTCTTC.